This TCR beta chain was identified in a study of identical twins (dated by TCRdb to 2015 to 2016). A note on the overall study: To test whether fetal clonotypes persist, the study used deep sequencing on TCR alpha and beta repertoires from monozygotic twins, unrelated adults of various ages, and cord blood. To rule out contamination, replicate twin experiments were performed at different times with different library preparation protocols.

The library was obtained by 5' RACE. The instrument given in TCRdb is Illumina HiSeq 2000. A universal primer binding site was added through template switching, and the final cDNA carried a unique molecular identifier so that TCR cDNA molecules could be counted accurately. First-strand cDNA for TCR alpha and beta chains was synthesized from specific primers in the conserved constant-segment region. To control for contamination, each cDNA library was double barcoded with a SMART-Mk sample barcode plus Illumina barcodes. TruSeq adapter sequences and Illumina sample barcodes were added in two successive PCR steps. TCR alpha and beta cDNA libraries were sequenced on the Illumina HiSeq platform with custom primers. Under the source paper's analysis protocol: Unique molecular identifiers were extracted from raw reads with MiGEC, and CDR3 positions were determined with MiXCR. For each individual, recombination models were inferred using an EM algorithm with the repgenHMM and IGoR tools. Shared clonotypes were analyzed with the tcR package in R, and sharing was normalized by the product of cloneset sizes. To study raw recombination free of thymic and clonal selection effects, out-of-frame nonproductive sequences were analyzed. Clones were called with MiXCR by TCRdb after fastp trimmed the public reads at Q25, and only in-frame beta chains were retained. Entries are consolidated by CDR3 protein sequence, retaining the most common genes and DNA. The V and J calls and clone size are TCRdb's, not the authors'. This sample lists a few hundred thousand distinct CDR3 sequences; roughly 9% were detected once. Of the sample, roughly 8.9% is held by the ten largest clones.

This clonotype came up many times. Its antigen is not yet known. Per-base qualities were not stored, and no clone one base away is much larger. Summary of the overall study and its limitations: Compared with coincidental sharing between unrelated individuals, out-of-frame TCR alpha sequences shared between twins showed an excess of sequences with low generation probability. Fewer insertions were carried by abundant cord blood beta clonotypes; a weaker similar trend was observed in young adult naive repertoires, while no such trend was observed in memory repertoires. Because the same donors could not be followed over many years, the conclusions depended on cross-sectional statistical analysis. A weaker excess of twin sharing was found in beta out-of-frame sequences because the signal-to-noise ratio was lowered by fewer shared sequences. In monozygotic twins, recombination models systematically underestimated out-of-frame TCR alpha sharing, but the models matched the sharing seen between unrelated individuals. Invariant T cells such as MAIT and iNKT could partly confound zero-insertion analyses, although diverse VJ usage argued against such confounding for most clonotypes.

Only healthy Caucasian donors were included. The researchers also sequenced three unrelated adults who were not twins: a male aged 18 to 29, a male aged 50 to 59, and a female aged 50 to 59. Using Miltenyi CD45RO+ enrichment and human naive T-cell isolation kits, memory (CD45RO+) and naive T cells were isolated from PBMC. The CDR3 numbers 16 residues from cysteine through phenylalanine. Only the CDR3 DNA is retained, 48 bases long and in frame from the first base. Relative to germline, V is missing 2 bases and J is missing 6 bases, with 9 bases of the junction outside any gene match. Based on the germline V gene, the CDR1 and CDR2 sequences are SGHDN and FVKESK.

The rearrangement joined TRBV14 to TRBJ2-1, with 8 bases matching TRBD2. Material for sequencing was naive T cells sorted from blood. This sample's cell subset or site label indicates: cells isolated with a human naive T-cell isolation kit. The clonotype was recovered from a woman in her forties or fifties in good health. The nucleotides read TGTGCCAGCAGCCAAATAGGACTAGCCAAAACCAATGAGCAGTTCTTC. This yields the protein CASSQIGLAKTNEQFF.